The 27 T cell receptor beta chains reported below all come from one sample, sequenced in a study of blood T cells in healthy people across ages. A second PCR, run for about 6 to 12 cycles, used a sample-barcoded 5' primer plus a J-beta primer mix. TCRdb ran MiXCR on the 5' RACE reads and lists one entry per CDR3 protein. This sample has 1.5 million to 2 million distinct CDR3 sequences; 35% to 50% occur once, and the top ten carry roughly 23%. The sequenced material came from blood. These receptor sequences come from a human donor in good health.

This rearrangement joins TRBV28 to TRBJ1-5; no definite D call. V was shortened by 1 base and J by 4 bases, with 8 bases between the two germline ends. The CDR3 is made up of 14 amino acids. Germline V gene lookup returns CDR1 MDHEN and CDR2 SYDVKM. The CDR3 region is CASSLLAVNQPQHF. In DNA, the CDR3 is TGTGCCAGCAGTTTATTGGCGGTGAATCAGCCCCAGCATTTT.

This clonotype showed up just a few times. The chain combines TRBV6-5 with TRBJ2-5; 8 positions agree with TRBD1. The DNA end favors TRBJ2-7, so the J call may be wrong. The CDR3 contains 20 residues. Germline assignment: CDR1 MNHEY and CDR2 SVGAGI. This chain's CDR3 is CASSFNLPSVSETGDHEQYF. The CDR3 bases are TGTGCCAGCAGTTTCAATTTACCCTCCGTGTCCGAGACAGGGGACCACGAGCAGTACTTC.

This clonotype was seen ten or more times. This chain connects TRBV10-3 to TRBJ2-7; 13 bases match TRBD2. Germline lookup yields CDR1 ENHRY and CDR2 SYGVKD. With V trimmed by 4 bases and J by 3 bases, 0 bases remained unmatched. CDR3 length equals 14 residues. The CDR3 nucleotides read TGTGCCATCAGTGGGACTAGCGGGGGCTACGAGCAGTACTTC. As protein: CAISGTSGGYEQYF.

This clonotype was observed a handful of times. The rearrangement uses TRBV4-1 and TRBJ2-3, with TRBD2 matching 11 bases. J gave up 2 bases and V 2 bases, and 6 bases lay outside the gene matches. CDR1 is MGHRA, CDR2 YSYEKL, per germline. The CDR3 sequence is 17 residues long. The CDR3 sequence is CASSQRELAGDTDTQYF. The CDR3 DNA sequence: TGCGCCAGCAGCCAAAGGGAACTAGCGGGGGACACAGATACGCAGTATTTT.

The chain is built from TRBV7-3 and TRBJ2-1; D unresolved. V was pared by 6 bases and J by 3 bases, with 15 bases between. The germline V gene encodes CDR1 SGHTA and CDR2 FQGTGA. This CDR3 comprises 15 residues. The CDR3 spells CASSPDRTNYNEQFF. The CDR3 region has the DNA TGTGCCAGCAGTCCCGACCGTACGAACTACAATGAGCAGTTCTTC. Full variable domain (remainder filled in from reference TRBV7-3 and TRBJ2-1): GAGVSQTPSNKVTEKGKYVELRCDPISGHTALYWYRQSLGQGPEFLIYFQGTGAADDSGLPNDRFFAVRPEGSVSTLKIQRTERGDSAVYLCASSPDRTNYNEQFFGPGTRLTVL.

This sequence joins TRBV29-1 and TRBJ1-2, with 10 bases that match TRBD1. This CDR3 region has 14 residues. The germline V gene encodes CDR1 SQVTM and CDR2 ANQGSEA. V gave up 7 bases and J gave up 3 bases; unmatched junction bases: 8. As DNA, the CDR3 is TGCAGCGCTGGATTGGGACAGGGGTACTATGGCTACACCTTC. Amino acid sequence: CSAGLGQGYYGYTF.

There are many counts of this clonotype. V and J are TRBV6-5 and TRBJ2-3; D might be TRBD1 or TRBD2, each matching 5 bases. The CDR3 is 15 residues long. Deletions cut 4 bases from V and 0 bases from J, with 11 bases between. Germline-derived CDR1 and CDR2 are MNHEY and SVGAGI. The CDR3 spells CASSSLGASTDTQYF. The CDR3 region has the DNA TGTGCCAGCAGTTCACTCGGGGCTAGCACAGATACGCAGTATTTT.

The sample holds a few counts of this clonotype. This chain joins TRBV7-9 and TRBJ2-7, with 7 nucleotides matching TRBD1. J lost 2 bases, V lost 1 base, and 8 bases had no gene match. The CDR3 is 16 amino acids. The germline V gene encodes CDR1 SEHNR and CDR2 FQNEAQ (reference sequence). CDR3 loop: CASSLVTGTVTYEQYF. CDR3 DNA sequence: TGTGCCAGCAGCTTAGTTACCGGGACAGTAACCTACGAGCAGTACTTC.

This clonotype came up a few times. This chain links TRBV11-1 with TRBJ2-3, with 9 nucleotides matching TRBD1. There are 15 residues in the CDR3. The V segment lost 0 bases and the J segment 8 bases; nucleotides outside the gene matches: 6. Germline lookup yields CDR1 SGHAT and CDR2 FQDESV (reference sequence). CDR3 in amino acids: CASSLATGGQGTQYF. The CDR3 DNA reads as TGTGCCAGCAGCTTAGCGACAGGGGGACAAGGTACGCAGTATTTT.

This clonotype showed up just once. This clone may be a read error of a much larger clone one base away. The genes are TRBV7-2 and TRBJ2-5; 10 positions match TRBD1. Germline V gene data show CDR1 as SGHTA and CDR2 as FQGNSA. V was pared by 4 bases and J by 6 bases, with 8 bases of the junction left unmatched. This CDR3 is 15 amino acids long. The CDR3 is CASSSGQGRGKTQYF. DNA for the CDR3: TGTGCCAGCAGCTCGGGACAGGGGAGGGGAAAGACCCAGTACTTC.

This clonotype was seen a few times. The gene calls are TRBV28 and TRBJ1-5; TRBD1 might be the D (6 bases). Germline CDR1 is MDHEN and CDR2 is SYDVKM. This CDR3 region has 14 residues. V gave up 10 bases and J gave up 7 bases, with 20 bases separating them. The CDR3 is CATDSTGSSQPQHF. CDR3 DNA: TGTGCCACCGACAGTACAGGGTCATCCCAGCCCCAGCATTTT.

This chain links TRBV2 with TRBJ2-5; D gene unclear. Germline V gene sequence: CDR1 SNHLY, CDR2 FYNNEI. V lost 6 bases to trimming and J lost 7 bases, with 6 bases between them. CDR3 size: 10 residues. CDR3 DNA sequence: TGTGCCAGCAGAGTCGTGACCCAGTACTTC. Encoded protein: CASRVVTQYF.

The J gene is TRBJ2-3, the V gene TRBV6-6; 9 nucleotides match TRBD1. The CDR3 is made up of 15 amino acids. V shed 10 bases and J 3 bases; nucleotides not matched to a gene: 11. Germline values: CDR1 MNHNY, CDR2 SVGAGI (reference sequence). CDR3: CANALGQGITDTQYF. In DNA form, the CDR3 reads TGTGCCAACGCCCTGGGACAGGGAATAACAGATACGCAGTATTTT.

This chain uses TRBV28 with TRBJ1-2; no clear D. Trimming took 1 base from V and 8 from J, leaving 14 bases between them. From germline, CDR1 is MDHEN and CDR2 SYDVKM. This CDR3 region has 14 residues. The CDR3 loop is CASSLSTIIRGYTF. CDR3 nucleotide sequence: TGTGCCAGCAGTTTATCTACCATCATCAGGGGCTACACCTTC.

The DNA of the CDR3 is TGCGCCAGCAGCCAAGAGCCCTTTTCGAACACCGGGGAGCTGTTTTTT. It encodes CASSQEPFSNTGELFF. This chain joins TRBV4-3 and TRBJ2-2; D unresolved. The V end was cut by 0 bases, the J end by 0 bases, with 8 bases between. Germline assignment: CDR1 LGHNA and CDR2 YSLEER. CDR3 length: 16 residues.

This chain links TRBV20-1 with TRBJ2-3; D perhaps matches TRBD2 (6 bases). This CDR3 is built from 13 residues. Looked up from germline, CDR1 is DFQATT and CDR2 is SNEGSKA (reference sequence). The germline V and J ends were trimmed by 5 bases and 0 bases, with 9 bases remaining between them. CDR3 DNA sequence: TGCAGTGCTTGGACTACTAGCACAGATACGCAGTATTTT. Its translation: CSAWTTSTDTQYF.

This clonotype was detected a few times. The V call is TRBV28, the J call TRBJ2-6; D tentatively fits TRBD1 or TRBD2 (6 bases each). This CDR3 has 15 residues. Trimming cost V 11 bases and J 4 bases, with 18 bases left between them. Germline V gene sequence: CDR1 MDHEN, CDR2 SYDVKM. The CDR3 nucleotides are TGTGCCGGAGGGGCAGGGGCACTGGGGGCCAACGTCCTGACTTTC. Its translation is CAGGAGALGANVLTF.

This clonotype has only a few counts. The chain employs TRBV6-2 or TRBV6-3 and TRBJ2-4; D is undetermined. CDR3 length equals 16 residues. Trimming stripped 6 bases from V and 12 bases from J, with 27 bases between. Per germline, CDR1 MNHEY and CDR2 SVGEGT. The CDR3 DNA reads TGTGCCAGCAGCTCACCCCCGCAAATGACTCCACGGGCTCAGTACTTC. Translating it yields CASSSPPQMTPRAQYF.

The chain recombines TRBV6-1 with TRBJ2-3; 7 positions match TRBD2. Losses at the gene ends were 6 bases for V and 0 bases for J; bases not matched to a gene: 6. This CDR3 has 15 amino acids. Looked up from germline, CDR1 is MNHNS and CDR2 is SASEGT. CDR3 bases: TGTGCCAGCAGCTGGGCGGGGGTAAGCACAGATACGCAGTATTTT. Translation: CASSWAGVSTDTQYF.

This chain joins TRBV7-2 and TRBJ2-3; maybe TRBD1 (6 bases). The CDR3 runs 16 residues. Per germline, CDR1 SGHTA and CDR2 FQGNSA. V was trimmed by 5 bases and J by 0 bases, leaving 15 bases between them. CDR3 loop: CASSTDRLSSTDTQYF. In DNA, the CDR3 is TGTGCCAGCAGCACCGACAGGTTATCTAGCACAGATACGCAGTATTTT.

There are a few counts of this clonotype. The rearrangement links TRBV9 to TRBJ2-7; D gene uncertain. The V end lost 2 bases, the J end lost 3 bases, and 9 bases lay between the germline ends. The CDR3 has 13 residues. Per germline, CDR1 SGDLS and CDR2 YYNGEE. The CDR3 sequence is CASSVQDYYEQYF. CDR3 in DNA: TGTGCCAGCAGCGTCCAGGATTACTACGAGCAGTACTTC.

Remarks on this clonotype: Mismatch with germline at one junction end may stem from a read error. The chain links TRBV4-3 to TRBJ1-2; 8 positions agree with TRBD1. CDR1 and CDR2 from the germline V gene are LGHNA and YSLEER. The CDR3 is 14 residues long. CDR3 sequence: CASSQGQGFYGYTF. The CDR3, as DNA: TGCGCCAGTAGCCAAGGACAGGGTTTCTATGGCTACACCTTC.

As regards this clonotype: It may be a read error: a sequence one base away is much more abundant. The gene calls are TRBV7-7 and TRBJ2-4; 8 bases map to TRBD1. Germline CDR1 is SSHAT and CDR2 is FNYEAQ (reference sequence). The CDR3 sequence is 13 residues long. CDR3 sequence reads: CASSLGTGYGQYF. DNA for the CDR3: TGTGCTAGCAGCTTAGGGACAGGCTACGGGCAGTACTTC. The full variable domain, its missing parts supplied by reference TRBV7-7 and TRBJ2-4, is GAGVSQSPRYKVTKRGQDVTLRCDPISSHATLYWYQQALGQGPEFLTYFNYEAQPDKSGLPSDRFSAERPEGSISTLTIQRTEQRDSAMYRCASSLGTGYGQYFGAGTRLSVL.

The chain joins TRBV27 to TRBJ1-1; a possible D gene is TRBD1 (5 bases). The ends were cut back, 6 bases at V and 5 bases at J, with 13 bases in the middle. The CDR3 is 13 residues long. Germline V lookup: CDR1 MNHEY, CDR2 SMNVEV (reference sequence). CDR3 residues: CASRLGLGTEAFF. The CDR3 nucleotides are TGTGCCAGCAGGTTGGGGCTGGGAACTGAAGCTTTCTTT.

The chain carries TRBV20-1 and TRBJ2-1; possibly TRBD2 for D (5 bases). Germline CDR1 is DFQATT and CDR2 is SNEGSKA (reference sequence). The V end lost 6 bases, the J end lost 3 bases, and 21 bases lay between the germline ends. There are 16 residues in the CDR3. CDR3 protein: CSATTAHTFNYNEQFF. The DNA of the CDR3 is TGCAGTGCGACTACCGCCCACACCTTTAACTACAATGAGCAGTTCTTC.

V usage is TRBV20-1 and J usage is TRBJ2-7; 7 nucleotides match TRBD1. The CDR3 is 14 amino acids. Germline CDR1 and CDR2: DFQATT and SNEGSKA (reference sequence). The J segment lost 2 bases and the V segment lost 4 bases, leaving 8 bases of the junction unmatched. CDR3 nucleotides: TGCAGTGCTATAAGACAGGGACGTCCCTACGAGCAGTACTTC. This codes for CSAIRQGRPYEQYF.

This clonotype has just a few counts. The V call is TRBV7-2, the J call TRBJ1-1; unclear D gene. Trimming took off 5 bases at V and 0 bases at J, with 10 bases between the two ends. Germline CDR1 and CDR2: SGHTA and FQGNSA. The CDR3 sequence is 14 residues long. The DNA of the CDR3 is TGTGCCAGCAGCCGGATAATTTTGAACACTGAAGCTTTCTTT. This codes for CASSRIILNTEAFF.